Each of the 28 T cell receptor beta chains below was sequenced from the same sample in a study of T cell clonality in common variable immunodeficiency. The study, taken as a whole, reports: Common variable immunodeficiency TCR beta sequences reportedly had fewer deletions and N-nucleotide insertions.

Their cognate antigens are unknown. Profiled with immunoSEQ multiplex PCR; TCRdb holds only in-frame clones, not every one. In total the sample includes approximately 30,000 clones, none of them seen once. The sequenced sample was peripheral blood mononuclear cells. The receptors originated from a human donor with common variable immunodeficiency.

About this clone: The CDR3 end lies 3 residues beyond the end of the read and is filled in from the germline J gene. The chain couples TRBV7-3 to TRBJ2-1, with D uncertain. V was pared by 2 bases and J by 8 bases, with 7 bases between. Germline assignment: CDR1 SGHTA and CDR2 FQGTGA. CDR3 length: 12 amino acids. CDR3 sequence reads: CASSLLPYEQFF. The DNA read from the CDR3 is TGTGCCAGCAGCTTACTCCCTTATGAG.

In the case of this clone: The CDR3 extends 3 residues past the end of the read, so its final part is completed from the germline J gene. V and J are TRBV20-1 and TRBJ2-3, with TRBD2 matching over 10 bases. The junction had 6 bases not matched to a gene; V was cut back by 4 bases and J by 5 bases. Germline V gene sequence: CDR1 DFQATT, CDR2 SNEGSKA (reference sequence). The CDR3 is 14 amino acids. Here the CDR3 reads CSATVPSGRDTQYF. CDR3 DNA, as far as it was read: TGCAGTGCTACCGTCCCTAGCGGGAGAGATACG.

This clone has only a few counts. The missing CDR3 end, 3 residues past where the read stops, is filled in from the germline J gene. Other DNA sequences in this sample translate to the same CDR3. The chain recombines TRBV18 with TRBJ2-7, with TRBD2 matching 10 bases. Germline CDR1 reads KGHSH; CDR2 reads LQKENI. Trimming took 6 bases from V and 2 from J; bases not matched to a gene: 13. The CDR3 spans 17 residues. The chain's CDR3 is CASSINPTSGRAYEQYF. The sequenced part of the CDR3 DNA is TGTGCCAGCTCTATAAACCCGACGAGCGGGAGGGCCTACGAG.

This clone came up many times. The read ends 3 residues early relative to the CDR3; the germline J gene fills the gap. The rearrangement joins TRBV5-1 to TRBJ2-6; TRBD1 matches at 7 bases. CDR1 is SGHRS and CDR2 is YFSETQ in the germline V gene. Trimming took 7 bases from V and 0 from J; bases not matched to a gene: 4. CDR3 length: 15 amino acids. CDR3 sequence reads: CASLTGASGANVLTF. The sequenced CDR3 bases are TGCGCCAGCTTAACAGGGGCCTCTGGGGCCAACGTC.

This clone rates as medium-sized (0.01 to 0.1%). The read ends 3 residues early relative to the CDR3; the germline J gene fills the gap. The V call is TRBV9, the J call TRBJ2-3; possible D gene TRBD1, 5 bases. The CDR3 sequence is 14 residues long. Germline CDR1 reads SGDLS; CDR2 reads YYNGEE. The ends were cut back, 2 bases at V and 2 bases at J, with 9 bases in the middle. CDR3: CASSVWGATDTQYF. The sequenced part of the CDR3 DNA is TGTGCCAGCAGCGTTTGGGGCGCCACAGATACG.

This clone was counted at least ten times. The CDR3 is cut off 3 residues early in the read; its end comes from the germline J gene. The rearrangement joins TRBV7-9 to TRBJ2-5; perhaps TRBD2 as D (5 bases). The CDR3 spans 14 residues. Trimming shortened V by 3 bases and J by 3 bases, and 11 bases separated the two germline ends. The germline V gene encodes CDR1 SEHNR and CDR2 FQNEAQ (reference sequence). CDR3 DNA, as far as it was read: TGTGCCAGCAGCTTCGGGGTAGCCGAAGAGACC. This translates into CASSFGVAEET. The full CDR3 reads CASSFGVAEETQYF.

This clone was detected only a few times. The CDR3 end falls 3 residues outside the read, so it is completed with the germline J gene. The chain uses TRBV19 and TRBJ2-1, with 8 nucleotides matching TRBD1. CDR3 size: 14 residues. V trimming: 10 bases; J trimming: 6 bases; junction bases outside the gene matches: 11. Germline V gives CDR1 LNHDA, CDR2 SQIVND (reference sequence). This CDR3 reads CAIRRQGTSNEQFF. The CDR3 DNA, read in part, is TGTGCCATCCGAAGACAGGGGACCTCCAATGAG.

At least ten counts were recorded for this clone. Coverage ceases 3 residues before the CDR3 finishes, and the germline J gene fills in the end. The chain carries TRBV27 and TRBJ2-4; possible D gene TRBD2, 5 bases. The germline V gene encodes CDR1 MNHEY and CDR2 SMNVEV (reference sequence). The CDR3 length is 14 residues. The V end lost 6 bases, the J end lost 0 bases, and 9 bases lay between the germline ends. The CDR3 sequence is CASRAGLAKNIQYF. Incomplete CDR3 DNA: TGTGCCAGCAGGGCCGGACTAGCCAAAAACATT.

This clone was recorded many times. The sequenced fragment ends 3 residues before the CDR3 boundary, so the rest is inferred from the germline J gene. The chain has TRBV20-1 and TRBJ2-7, with a tentative D call TRBD2 (5 bases). Per the germline V gene, CDR1 is DFQATT and CDR2 is SNEGSKA (reference sequence). V lost 5 bases, J lost 0 bases, and 20 bases lay in between. The CDR3 spans 16 residues. CDR3 loop: CSADPILTDSSYEQYF. The sequenced part of the CDR3 DNA is TGCAGTGCTGACCCGATCTTAACGGACTCCTCCTACGAG.

This clone was counted ten times or more. A read error may account for a junction end that differs from germline. The sequenced fragment ends 3 residues before the CDR3 boundary, so the rest is inferred from the germline J gene. The V and J genes are TRBV7-2 and TRBJ2-7; possible D gene TRBD2, 6 bases. CDR3 length equals 14 residues. The germline CDR1 and CDR2 sequences are SGHTA and FQGNSA. The CDR3 bases that were read are TGTGCCAGCAGCATAGCGGTTAGCTCCTACGAG. Translation gives CASSIAVSSYE. Given in full, the CDR3 is CASSIAVSSYEQYF. The whole variable domain, remainder taken from reference TRBV7-2 and TRBJ2-7, is GAGVSQSPSNKVTEKGKDVELRCDPISGHTALYWYRQSLGQGLEFLIYFQGNSAPDKSGLPSDRFSAERTGGSVSTLTIQRTQQEDSAVYLCASSIAVSSYEQYFGPGTRLTVT.

As concerns this clone: A much larger clonotype is one base distant, so this may be a read error. The DNA ends 3 residues before the CDR3 does, and the rest of the CDR3 is filled in from the germline J gene. The rearrangement joins TRBV6-2 or TRBV6-3 to TRBJ1-5; maybe TRBD1 (5 bases). Germline CDR1 is MNHEY and CDR2 is SVGEGT. This CDR3 has 14 residues. This CDR3 is CATLPQETNKPQHF. The sequenced CDR3 bases are TGTGCCACCCTGCCACAGGAGACCAATAAGCCC.

This clone was seen only a few times. The DNA ends 3 residues before the CDR3 does, and the rest of the CDR3 is filled in from the germline J gene. J is TRBJ2-1 and V is TRBV6-2 or TRBV6-3; no clear D gene. The V gene lost 6 bases and the J gene lost 8 bases, with 8 bases spanning the gap. The V gene's germline CDR1 is MNHEY and CDR2 SVGEGT. The CDR3 covers 11 residues. The chain's CDR3 is CASSPQYEQFF. The part of the CDR3 DNA that was read is TGTGCCAGCAGCCCCCAGTATGAG.

For this clone: The missing CDR3 end, 3 residues past where the read stops, is filled in from the germline J gene. This chain connects TRBV20-1 to TRBJ2-1, with D perhaps matching TRBD1 (5 bases). V lost 0 bases and J lost 4, with 16 bases in between. Germline lookup yields CDR1 DFQATT and CDR2 SNEGSKA (reference sequence). This CDR3 is 16 amino acids long. CDR3 amino acids: CSARDNRGSRYNEQFF. The sequenced part of the CDR3 DNA is TGCAGTGCTAGAGATAATAGGGGCTCGCGTTACAATGAG.

Remarks on this clone: The missing CDR3 end, 3 residues past where the read stops, is filled in from the germline J gene. The chain combines TRBV11-2 with TRBJ1-3; 7 positions match TRBD1. The CDR3 covers 15 residues. Germline V gene data show CDR1 as SGHAT and CDR2 as FQNNGV. The ends lost 1 base at V and 3 bases at J; junction bases unmatched: 3. The DNA read from the CDR3 is TGTGCCAGCAGCTTAGGACAGGGAGGTGGAAACACC. Translated: CASSLGQGGGNT. The entire CDR3 is CASSLGQGGGNTIYF.

For this clone: The CDR3 end lies 3 residues beyond the end of the read and is filled in from the germline J gene. The chain recombines TRBV6-2 or TRBV6-3 with TRBJ1-5; the match to TRBD1 covers 9 bases. J lost 7 bases, V lost 5 bases, and 9 bases had no gene match. This CDR3 is built from 15 residues. Germline V gives CDR1 MNHEY, CDR2 SVGEGT. The CDR3 DNA, read in part, is TGTGCCAGCAGTCGGGACAGGGTTGTGGGACAGCCC. This translates into CASSRDRVVGQP. The complete CDR3 sequence is CASSRDRVVGQPQHF.

This clone was detected a few times. The read falls 3 residues short of the CDR3 end, and the missing part is taken from the germline J gene. This chain connects TRBV7-6 to TRBJ2-7; TRBD2 agrees at 9 bases. This CDR3 has 15 amino acids. Germline V gene sequence: CDR1 SGHVS, CDR2 FNYEAQ. With 1 base clipped from V and 3 bases from J, the junction kept 4 bases outside the gene matches. Incomplete CDR3 DNA: TGTGCCAGCAGCTTAGAGGATAGCGGGAGCTACGAG. The encoded protein is CASSLEDSGSYE. The CDR3 as a whole reads CASSLEDSGSYEQYF.

This clone has ten or more counts. The CDR3 end falls 3 residues outside the read, so it is completed with the germline J gene. V and J are TRBV19 and TRBJ2-3, with TRBD2 identical over 8 bases. The V and J ends lost 2 bases and 1 base, in that order; junction bases with no gene match: 17. This CDR3 region has 20 residues. CDR1 and CDR2 (germline): LNHDA, SQIVND (reference sequence). The covered CDR3 bases are TGTGCCAGTAGTATACATCTTGGGGTTAGCGGGACTCCCGGCACAGATACG. Amino acids: CASSIHLGVSGTPGTDT. The full-length CDR3 reads as CASSIHLGVSGTPGTDTQYF. The complete variable domain, with remaining parts taken from reference TRBV19 and TRBJ2-3, reads DGGITQSPKYLFRKEGQNVTLSCEQNLNHDAMYWYRQDPGQGLRLIYYSQIVNDFQKGDIAEGYSVSREKKESFPLTVTSAQKNPTAFYLCASSIHLGVSGTPGTDTQYFGPGTRLTVL.

At least ten counts were recorded for this clone. The read terminates 3 residues ahead of where the CDR3 ends, so the germline J gene completes it. Different DNA sequences within this sample yield the same CDR3. The chain uses TRBV28 and TRBJ2-3; 10 bases agree with TRBD2. V was clipped by 8 bases and J by 4 bases; unmatched bases: 12. The CDR3 is 16 amino acids. CDR1 and CDR2 (germline): MDHEN, SYDVKM. This CDR3 is CASAKWTSGGADTQYF. The sequenced CDR3 bases are TGTGCCAGCGCCAAATGGACTAGCGGTGGGGCAGATACG.

This clone is labeled as medium-sized. Sequencing ends 3 residues short of the CDR3 end; the germline J gene provides the rest. The chain links TRBV30 to TRBJ2-2, with D uncertain. The V gene's germline CDR1 is GTSNPN and CDR2 SVGIG (reference sequence). The V end was cut by 2 bases, the J end by 6 bases, with 7 bases between. The length of the CDR3 is 12 residues. The CDR3: CAWSFSAGELFF. The sequenced part of the CDR3 DNA is TGTGCCTGGAGTTTTTCCGCCGGGGAG.

Only a few counts were recorded for this clone. The CDR3 goes on 3 residues after the read ends, and that part is filled in from the germline J gene. V is TRBV11-3 and J is TRBJ2-7; the D is unclear. The CDR3 is made up of 15 amino acids. The germline CDR1 and CDR2 sequences are SGHNT and YENEEA. The germline V and J ends were trimmed by 1 base and 4 bases, with 14 bases remaining between them. CDR3 protein: CASSLGSFATYEQYF. The part of the CDR3 DNA that was read is TGTGCCAGCAGCTTAGGTAGTTTCGCCACTTACGAG.

The sequenced CDR3 bases are TGTGCCAGCAGTTACTCGCTTAGAGGGGAG. This translates into CASSYSLRGE. The whole CDR3 sequence reads CASSYSLRGELFF. The rearrangement links TRBV6-2 or TRBV6-3 to TRBJ2-2; D is ambiguous. The read ends 3 residues shy of where the CDR3 ends; the end is completed using the germline J gene. Germline assignment: CDR1 MNHEY and CDR2 SVGEGT. V lost 0 bases to trimming and J lost 8 bases, with 7 bases between them. The CDR3 has 13 residues.

This clone showed up just a few times. The read is 3 residues too short to cover the CDR3 end, so that end is filled in from the germline J gene. V and J are TRBV7-3 and TRBJ1-5; D uncertain. The CDR3 loop spans 13 amino acids. V was cut by 2 bases and J by 7 bases, with 9 bases left in between. The germline V gene encodes CDR1 SGHTA and CDR2 FQGTGA. The DNA read from the CDR3 is TGTGCCAGCAGCTTAGGTCTTGGCCAGCCC. It specifies CASSLGLGQP. The whole CDR3 protein reads CASSLGLGQPQHF.

This clone was detected ten times or more. The read ends 3 residues shy of where the CDR3 ends; the end is completed using the germline J gene. The genes are TRBV4-1 and TRBJ1-4; perhaps TRBD1 as D (6 bases). The CDR3 is made up of 14 amino acids. Germline V gene lookup returns CDR1 MGHRA and CDR2 YSYEKL. CDR3 DNA, as far as it was read: TGCGCCAGCAGCCAGGGGGCGGACCTAGAAGGA. It encodes CASSQGADLEG. The whole CDR3 is CASSQGADLEGLFF.

About this clone: The read halts 3 residues ahead of the CDR3 end, with the missing end drawn from the germline J gene. The J gene is TRBJ2-2, the V gene TRBV6-2 or TRBV6-3, with a weak D call TRBD1 (6 bases). The CDR3 runs to 17 residues. Germline V gene lookup returns CDR1 MNHEY and CDR2 SVGEGT. V lost 2 bases and J lost 2, with 15 bases in between. CDR3 sequence: CASSYGGRTLNTGELFF. The sequenced CDR3 bases are TGTGCCAGCAGTTACGGGGGCAGGACTTTAAACACCGGGGAG.

The table lists this clone with a few counts. The covered CDR3 bases are TGTGCCAGCAGTAAACCGGGACAGGGTGCTGGGGCCAACGTC. It specifies CASSKPGQGAGANV. The whole CDR3 protein is CASSKPGQGAGANVLTF. This chain joins TRBV6-2 or TRBV6-3 and TRBJ2-6; TRBD1 agrees at 9 bases. Coverage ceases 3 residues before the CDR3 finishes, and the germline J gene fills in the end. V dropped 5 bases and J dropped 2; count of bases not matched to a gene: 7. This CDR3 has 17 residues. In germline, CDR1 is MNHEY, CDR2 SVGEGT.

In its sample, this clone was seen many times. The CDR3 end is not reached by the read, which stops 3 residues before it; the germline J gene fills it in. The chain couples TRBV28 to TRBJ1-2, with TRBD1 matching 8 bases. V was pared by 5 bases and J by 5 bases, with 10 bases of the junction left unmatched. The CDR3 is 15 amino acids. CDR1 is MDHEN, CDR2 SYDVKM, per germline. This chain's CDR3 is CASSLLRGLGYGYTF. The covered CDR3 bases are TGTGCCAGCAGTCTACTCAGGGGGCTAGGATATGGC.

With regard to this clone: The read halts 3 residues ahead of the CDR3 end, with the missing end drawn from the germline J gene. The V gene is TRBV7-3, the J gene TRBJ2-1, with 9 bases identical to TRBD2. Germline assignment: CDR1 SGHTA and CDR2 FQGTGA. There are 15 residues in the CDR3. V dropped 2 bases and J dropped 2; count of bases not matched to a gene: 1. The covered CDR3 bases are TGTGCCAGCAGCTTAGCGGGAGGGCCCTACAATGAG. This encodes CASSLAGGPYNE. The full CDR3 protein is CASSLAGGPYNEQFF.

To note about this clone: The read ends 3 residues before the CDR3 terminus; that terminus is restored from the germline J gene. This sequence joins TRBV7-2 and TRBJ2-7, with TRBD1 matching 9 bases. The trim removed 1 base at V and 3 bases at J, leaving 1 base unmatched. Germline V lookup: CDR1 SGHTA, CDR2 FQGNSA. The length of the CDR3 is 14 residues. The chain's CDR3 is CASSLGGQGYEQYF. The CDR3 DNA, read in part, is TGTGCCAGCAGCTTAGGGGGACAGGGCTACGAG.